This TCR beta chain was profiled in a study of blood T cell repertoires in COVID-19. Looking at the study overall: Samples representing acute and convalescent COVID-19 were sourced from the United States, Italy and Spain. PBMCs, B-cell-depleted T cells, or T cells provided the cDNA or gDNA that made up the material.

Trimming stripped 3 bases from V and 6 bases from J, with 5 bases between. Looked up from germline, CDR1 is LGHNA and CDR2 is YNFKEQ. The CDR3 covers 12 residues. In the study's own analysis: Nucleated cell counts were estimated from reference gene primer amplification. Method: immunoSEQ multiplex PCR; TCRdb's copy keeps in-frame clones and lacks some. V and J calls and clone size come straight from that table; D and trimming were deduced from the DNA. The sample shows 250,000 to 300,000 clones, roughly 87% of them seen only once. This clone was counted between two and nine times. The V gene is TRBV4-2, the J gene TRBJ2-2; D is unresolved. Specimen: peripheral blood. The clonotype comes from a woman in her forties or fifties who had recovered from COVID-19. CDR3 loop: CASSHMSGELFF. In DNA form, the CDR3 reads TGTGCCAGCAGCCACATGTCCGGGGAGCTGTTTTTT.